One and the same sample provided the 24 T cell receptor beta chains below, sequenced in a study of blood T cell repertoires in COVID-19. Clones were read by immunoSEQ multiplex PCR, and TCRdb kept only the in-frame ones, dropping some. The data hold more than 350,000 clones, with 80% to 90% observed a single time. The sequenced sample consisted of PBMCs or T cells enriched from blood (not recorded which). The origin of the receptors is a man in his late teens or twenties who had recovered from COVID-19.

DNA of the CDR3: TGCAGTGCTCACGACAGGGTGCGCTCCACCTTC. Translation: CSAHDRVRSTF. This chain connects TRBV20-1 to TRBJ1-2; 7 positions agree with TRBD1. The CDR3 extends over 11 amino acids. Trimming removed 5 bases from V and 13 bases from J; junction bases left unmatched: 10. Germline V gene data show CDR1 as DFQATT and CDR2 as SNEGSKA (reference sequence).

This chain links TRBV4-1 with TRBJ2-2, with a weak D call TRBD2 (5 bases). V was shortened by 3 bases and J by 0 bases, with 11 bases between the two germline ends. CDR3 size: 16 residues. Germline V gene sequence: CDR1 MGHRA, CDR2 YSYEKL. CDR3 bases: TGCGCCAGCAGCCAGGACTTCACCGCGAACACCGGGGAGCTGTTTTTT. Translating it yields CASSQDFTANTGELFF.

V and J are TRBV10-1 and TRBJ2-1; 11 nucleotides line up with TRBD2. Germline-derived CDR1 and CDR2 are WNHNN and SYGVQD (reference sequence). CDR3 length: 16 residues. Trimming cost V 2 bases and J 5 bases; bases outside gene matches: 5. The CDR3 DNA reads TGCGCCAGCAGTGAGCCCACTAGCGGGGGAGACAATGAGCAGTTCTTC. Protein sequence: CASSEPTSGGDNEQFF.

The chain is built from TRBV28 and TRBJ2-1, with D possibly TRBD1 on 6 matching bases. With 6 bases removed from V and 0 bases from J, the gap between germline ends came to 15 bases. CDR1 MDHEN and CDR2 SYDVKM come from the germline V gene. This CDR3 is 16 amino acids long. DNA for the CDR3: TGTGCCAGCAGCCTCCAGGGGATGAGCTCCTACAATGAGCAGTTCTTC. Protein: CASSLQGMSSYNEQFF.

The V and J genes are TRBV7-9 and TRBJ1-1; a possible D gene is TRBD1 (6 bases). V lost 1 base to trimming and J lost 1 base, with 10 bases between them. CDR3 length: 15 amino acids. Germline V gene data show CDR1 as SEHNR and CDR2 as FQNEAQ (reference sequence). The CDR3 bases are TGTGCCAGCAGCTTAGGGGACAAACAGAACACTGAAGCTTTCTTT. Amino acids: CASSLGDKQNTEAFF. The full variable domain, completed using reference TRBV7-9 and TRBJ1-1, is DTGVSQNPRHKITKRGQNVTFRCDPISEHNRLYWYRQTLGQGPEFLTYFQNEAQLEKSRLLSDRFSAERPKGSFSTLEIQRTEQGDSAMYLCASSLGDKQNTEAFFGQGTRLTVV.

A word on this clone: Other nucleotide sequences in the sample specify the same CDR3. V usage is TRBV28 and J usage is TRBJ1-5; 10 nucleotides align to TRBD1. Germline lookup yields CDR1 MDHEN and CDR2 SYDVKM. The CDR3 totals 15 residues. V shed 2 bases and J 5 bases; nucleotides not matched to a gene: 3. The CDR3 region is CASSLPGQGYQPQHF. For the CDR3, the DNA is TGTGCCAGCAGTTTACCGGGACAGGGGTATCAGCCCCAGCATTTT.

This clone was detected once. V usage is TRBV10-1 and J usage is TRBJ2-3; tentative D call: TRBD2 (7 bases). The length of the CDR3 is 16 residues. The germline gives CDR1 WNHNN, CDR2 SYGVQD (reference sequence). V was clipped by 3 bases and J by 4 bases, with 17 bases between them. CDR3 in DNA: TGCGCCAGCAGTGATTGGGCGGGGGCTGATCCAGATACGCAGTATTTT. This translates into CASSDWAGADPDTQYF.

The V call is TRBV6-1, the J call TRBJ2-7, with D perhaps matching TRBD1 (6 bases). Trimming left V 2 bases short and J 3 bases short, with 14 bases between. CDR1 and CDR2 from the germline V gene are MNHNS and SASEGT. CDR3 length: 15 residues. The CDR3 nucleotides are TGTGCCAGCAGTGAAATAGGGGGACCTCTCTACGAGCAGTACTTC. Protein sequence: CASSEIGGPLYEQYF.

This chain links TRBV10-3 with TRBJ2-3; 7 positions match TRBD1. CDR1 is ENHRY, CDR2 SYGVKD, per germline. This CDR3 is 13 amino acids long. J was trimmed by 4 bases and V by 6 bases; bases with no gene match: 4. The CDR3 spells CAIRDDRADTQYF. CDR3 nucleotides: TGTGCCATCAGAGATGACAGGGCAGATACGCAGTATTTT.

The table lists this clone with a few counts. The chain recombines TRBV19 with TRBJ1-1; D not resolved. Germline CDR1 reads LNHDA; CDR2 reads SQIVND (reference sequence). The V and J ends lost 3 bases and 0 bases respectively, with 8 bases between them. This CDR3 contains 14 residues. The CDR3 here is CASSISFLNTEAFF. CDR3 in DNA: TGTGCCAGTAGTATTTCTTTCTTGAACACTGAAGCTTTCTTT.

The CDR3 nucleotides are TGTGCCAGCAGTGACGGACCGACTAGGGGAGTGACCCAGTACTTC. Its protein product is CASSDGPTRGVTQYF. J is TRBJ2-5 and V is TRBV25-1; D might be TRBD2 (6 bases). V lost 3 bases and J lost 7, with 18 bases in between. Germline CDR1 MGHDK, CDR2 SYGVNS. The CDR3 extends over 15 amino acids.

V gene TRBV9 combines with J gene TRBJ1-6; 8 bases are a match to TRBD1. Per germline, CDR1 SGDLS and CDR2 YYNGEE. The trim removed 2 bases at V and 6 bases at J, leaving 4 bases unmatched. The length of the CDR3 is 15 residues. The CDR3 DNA is TGTGCCAGCAGCGTCGCAGGGGGCATTAATTCACCCCTCCACTTT. It translates to CASSVAGGINSPLHF.

The chain recombines TRBV27 with TRBJ2-1; TRBD2 might be the D (5 bases). This CDR3 has 16 residues. Per germline, CDR1 MNHEY and CDR2 SMNVEV (reference sequence). V was trimmed by 7 bases and J by 3 bases, leaving 19 bases between them. The DNA of the CDR3 is TGTGCCAGCACCTCCTTGAGGGCCGGGCACTACAATGAGCAGTTCTTC. As protein: CASTSLRAGHYNEQFF.

The rearrangement joins TRBV21-1 to TRBJ2-1; TRBD2 is taken as the D call from the table, unchecked against the DNA. TRBV21-1 is a recognized pseudogene. The CDR3 length is 11 residues. The DNA for the CDR3 is TGTGCCAGCAGCAAAGCCCCGGCGGAGTTCTTC. Translation: CASSKAPAEFF.

This clone was seen a single time. The V call is TRBV6-1, the J call TRBJ1-5, with 8 bases identical to TRBD1. The V gene end was trimmed by 3 bases and the J gene end by 6 bases; junction bases not matched to a gene: 10. The germline CDR1 and CDR2 sequences are MNHNS and SASEGT. This CDR3 has 16 amino acids. The CDR3 loop reads CASSDQTGAGLQPQHF. Written as DNA, the CDR3 is TGTGCCAGCAGTGACCAGACAGGGGCTGGTCTTCAGCCCCAGCATTTT.

V and J are TRBV5-1 and TRBJ1-6; 12 bases fit TRBD1. The CDR3 is 16 residues long. Per germline, CDR1 SGHRS and CDR2 YFSETQ. J gave up 7 bases and V 4 bases, and 6 bases lay outside the gene matches. CDR3 in DNA: TGCGCCAGCAGCGGACCCGGGACAGGGGGCAATTCACCCCTCCACTTT. Its protein product is CASSGPGTGGNSPLHF.

The chain employs TRBV21-1 and TRBJ1-1; no DNA check was done on the table's D call, TRBD1. TRBV21-1 is reported as a pseudogene. The CDR3 has 17 residues. CDR3 loop: CASSKEFRGARSTEAFF. CDR3 DNA: TGTGCCAGCAGCAAAGAATTCAGGGGGGCGAGGAGCACTGAAGCTTTCTTT.

The rearrangement uses TRBV12-5 and TRBJ2-1; 8 nucleotides align to TRBD2. Germline V gene sequence: CDR1 LGHNT, CDR2 FRNRAP. The CDR3 extends over 16 amino acids. After removal of 5 bases from V and 0 bases from J, the junction contained 6 bases not matched to a gene. The CDR3 region has the DNA TGTGCTAGTGGTCCCCCCGGGACTAGCTCCTACAATGAGCAGTTCTTC. As protein: CASGPPGTSSYNEQFF.

On this clone: Mismatch with germline at one junction end may stem from a read error. The chain employs TRBV3-1 (or the pseudogene TRBV3-2) and TRBJ2-1; 12 bases line up with TRBD2. This CDR3 comprises 14 residues. Germline CDR1 and CDR2: LGHDT and YNNKEL (reference sequence). The CDR3 here is CASSRPSGGAFRVF. The CDR3 DNA sequence: TGTGCCAGCAGCCGACCTAGCGGGGGGGCCTTTAGGGTCTTC.

This clone is a singleton in its sample. The gene calls are TRBV9 and TRBJ2-7; TRBD2 agrees at 8 bases. The junction had 5 bases not matched to a gene; V was cut back by 3 bases and J by 0 bases. There are 15 residues in the CDR3. The V gene's germline CDR1 is SGDLS and CDR2 YYNGEE. The CDR3 nucleotides read TGTGCCAGCAGCGCCGGCGGGGGGAACTCCTACGAGCAGTACTTC. Residues: CASSAGGGNSYEQYF.

This clone was observed a single time. The rearrangement joins TRBV27 to TRBJ1-2; a weak D match, TRBD1 (6 bases). The V and J ends lost 2 bases and 6 bases respectively, with 16 bases between them. The germline V gene has CDR1 MNHEY and CDR2 SMNVEV (reference sequence). The CDR3 has 15 residues. CDR3 bases: TGTGCCAGCAGTTTAGCCGAGGGGGATATTGATGGCTACACCTTC. This encodes CASSLAEGDIDGYTF.

This clone is a singleton in its sample. This rearrangement joins TRBV11-2 to TRBJ1-1; the match to TRBD1 covers 8 bases. The CDR3 spans 13 residues. Losses at the gene ends were 5 bases for V and 7 bases for J; bases not matched to a gene: 6. The V gene's germline CDR1 is SGHAT and CDR2 FQNNGV. The CDR3 coding sequence is TGTGCCAGCAGCGGAACAGGGGGGCATGAAGCTTTCTTT. As protein: CASSGTGGHEAFF.

The chain uses TRBV25-1 and TRBJ2-3; 8 nucleotides line up with TRBD2. The CDR3 has 14 amino acids. The V and J ends lost 7 bases and 3 bases, in that order; junction bases with no gene match: 6. CDR1 is MGHDK, CDR2 SYGVNS, per germline. The CDR3 here is CASTPSGRTDTQYF. For the CDR3, the DNA is TGTGCCAGCACCCCGAGCGGGAGAACAGATACGCAGTATTTT. The full variable domain, with the rest looked up from reference TRBV25-1 and TRBJ2-3, is EADIYQTPRYLVIGTGKKITLECSQTMGHDKMYWYQQDPGMELHLIHYSYGVNSTEKGDLSSESTVSRIRTEHFPLTLESARPSHTSQYLCASTPSGRTDTQYFGPGTRLTVL.

J is TRBJ1-2 and V is TRBV5-4; weak D call: TRBD1 (5 bases). The CDR3 sequence is 15 residues long. Germline CDR1 is SGHNT and CDR2 is YYREEE (reference sequence). V shed 4 bases and J shed 4 bases, with 17 bases lying between them. This CDR3 reads CASSQGGGTGYGYTF. The CDR3 coding sequence is TGTGCCAGCAGCCAAGGAGGAGGGACGGGCTATGGCTACACCTTC.